The 13 T cell receptor beta chains below all came from one sample that was sequenced in a study of low-dose radiotherapy and immunotherapy resistance in tumors. With TRAV- and TRBV-specific primers, first-strand cDNA was made, covering the alpha and beta chains. Using a constant-region primer together with a V-primer adapter, TCRs were subjected to around 20 PCR cycles of amplification. MiXCR was run by TCRdb on the reads, yielding one entry per CDR3 protein. In the table there are about 9,800 distinct CDR3 sequences, approximately 40% of which are singletons. These receptors originate from a human donor with advanced metastatic prostate, ovarian, gallbladder or colorectal cancer (not recorded which). This table probably holds off-target reads from a library built for another chain.

This sequence joins TRBV15 and TRBJ1-5; 9 nucleotides match TRBD1. Trimming at V came to 3 bases and at J to 5 bases, leaving 5 bases not matched to a gene. The CDR3 sequence is 15 residues long. Germline V CDR1 and CDR2: LNHNV, YYDKDF (reference sequence). CDR3 in amino acids: CATSRDGQGHQPQHF. CDR3 coding DNA: TGTGCCACCAGCAGGGATGGACAGGGGCATCAGCCCCAGCATTTT.

The chain has TRBV28 and TRBJ2-2, with unresolved D. The CDR3 is 12 amino acids. Trimming pared 5 bases from V and 2 bases from J, leaving 3 bases between. CDR1 is MDHEN, CDR2 SYDVKM, per germline. The CDR3 sequence is CASSVNTGELFF. The CDR3 DNA is TGTGCCAGCAGTGTTAACACCGGGGAGCTGTTTTTT.

The chain links TRBV5-5 to TRBJ2-1; the D is unclear. Germline V lookup: CDR1 SGHKS, CDR2 YYEKEE (reference sequence). V was clipped by 1 base and J by 6 bases, with 5 bases between them. CDR3 length: 12 residues. CDR3 sequence: CASSLRANEQFF. The CDR3 bases are TGTGCCAGCAGCTTGCGGGCCAATGAGCAGTTCTTC. Full variable domain (outside the CDR3, taken from reference TRBV5-5 and TRBJ2-1): DAGVTQSPTHLIKTRGQQVTLRCSPISGHKSVSWYQQVLGQGPQFIFQYYEKEERGRGNFPDRFSARQFPNYSSELNVNALLLGDSALYLCASSLRANEQFFGPGTRLTVL.

The chain has TRBV10-3 and TRBJ2-1; no reliable D call. V gave up 3 bases and J gave up 8 bases, with 5 bases separating them. Germline V CDR1 and CDR2: ENHRY, SYGVKD. The CDR3 extends over 11 amino acids. CDR3 amino acids: CAISDADEQFF. CDR3 in DNA: TGTGCCATCAGTGACGCGGATGAGCAGTTCTTC.

This clonotype has a handful of counts. The V gene is TRBV18, the J gene TRBJ1-1; no definite D call. The CDR3 contains 16 residues. Per the germline V gene, CDR1 is KGHSH and CDR2 is LQKENI. Trimming cost V 0 bases and J 0 bases, with 11 bases left between them. The CDR3 region has the DNA TGTGCCAGCTCACCACCGGATGGACGGCTGAACACTGAAGCTTTCTTT. Translating gives CASSPPDGRLNTEAFF.

The chain carries TRBV28 and TRBJ2-7; D could derive from TRBD1 or TRBD2 (5 bases each). The V gene lost 5 bases and the J gene lost 6 bases, with 20 bases spanning the gap. The CDR3 is 15 amino acids. In germline, CDR1 is MDHEN, CDR2 SYDVKM. CDR3 nucleotides: TGTGCCAGCAGTGCCCCAGGGCCCGGGGTACCCGAGCAGTACTTC. As protein: CASSAPGPGVPEQYF.

This clonotype was recorded a few times. This rearrangement joins TRBV13 to TRBJ2-1; tentatively, D is TRBD1 (6 bases). V was shortened by 5 bases and J by 5 bases, with 10 bases between the two germline ends. CDR1 is PRHDT and CDR2 is FYEKMQ in the germline V gene (reference sequence). This CDR3 comprises 13 residues. The CDR3 DNA reads TGTGCCAGCAGCCCTAGGACAGACAATGAGCAGTTCTTC. It encodes CASSPRTDNEQFF.

This clonotype occurred once. This chain uses TRBV12-3 or TRBV12-4 with TRBJ2-7; 8 bases line up with TRBD1. The CDR3 extends over 15 amino acids. V lost 7 bases to trimming and J lost 0 bases; unmatched junction nucleotides: 8. CDR3 sequence: CASNGDRTLSYEQYF. In DNA, the CDR3 is TGTGCCAGCAATGGGGACAGGACCCTCTCCTACGAGCAGTACTTC.

This clonotype was detected once. The V and J genes are TRBV6-6 and TRBJ2-5; 10 nucleotides align to TRBD2. CDR1 and CDR2 from the germline V gene are MNHNY and SVGAGI (reference sequence). The V gene end was trimmed by 6 bases and the J gene end by 2 bases; junction bases not matched to a gene: 3. The CDR3 runs to 14 residues. The CDR3 sequence is CASRALAGQETQYF. CDR3 sequence (DNA): TGTGCCAGCAGGGCACTAGCGGGGCAAGAGACCCAGTACTTC.

This clonotype was found a few times. In DNA, the CDR3 is TGTGCCAGCAGCCAAGAAGTGGCTCCTAAGGGGTTTTTT. Amino acid sequence: CASSQEVAPKGFF. The V gene is TRBV3-1, the J gene TRBJ1-4; no reliable D call. This CDR3 contains 13 residues. Germline-derived CDR1 and CDR2 are LGHDT and YNNKEL (reference sequence). The V end lost 0 bases, the J end lost 16 bases, and 15 bases lay between the germline ends.

This clonotype was counted between two and nine times. V and J are TRBV28 and TRBJ2-1; a weak D match, TRBD1 (6 bases). From germline, CDR1 is MDHEN and CDR2 SYDVKM. This CDR3 is 16 amino acids long. V shed 7 bases and J shed 4 bases, with 20 bases lying between them. CDR3 sequence (DNA): TGTGCCAGCACCCTCCCTACAGGGCACGGATACAATGAGCAGTTCTTC. It encodes CASTLPTGHGYNEQFF.

The rearrangement joins TRBV28 to TRBJ1-1; the D is unclear. The CDR3 covers 14 residues. The germline V and J ends were trimmed by 2 bases and 1 base, with 8 bases remaining between them. Germline CDR1 MDHEN, CDR2 SYDVKM. The CDR3 spells CASSLDRGNTEAFF. CDR3 bases: TGTGCCAGCAGTTTAGATAGAGGGAACACTGAAGCTTTCTTT.

The V and J genes are TRBV20-1 and TRBJ2-3; D not resolved. Germline V lookup: CDR1 DFQATT, CDR2 SNEGSKA (reference sequence). Trimming took 2 bases from V and 5 from J, leaving 2 bases between them. The CDR3 consists of 10 residues. CDR3 amino acids: CSARQDTQYF. In nucleotides, the CDR3 is TGCAGTGCTAGACAAGATACGCAGTATTTT.